Detailed here is one T cell receptor beta chain. The junction departs from the called germline gene at one end, perhaps through a read error. The CDR3 loop spans 16 amino acids. The V gene's germline CDR1 is SGDLS and CDR2 YYNGEE. The second PCR ran about 6 to 12 cycles with a sample-barcoded 5' primer and J-beta primers. From the 5' RACE reads, TCRdb called clonotypes with MiXCR, one entry per CDR3 protein. The data show 1.2 million to 1.5 million distinct CDR3 sequences, with roughly 40% seen just once and roughly 7.9% held by the top ten. The data stem from a study of blood T cells in healthy people across ages.

This clonotype was obtained from a woman aged 18 to 35 in good health. Sequences were obtained from blood. This chain connects TRBV9 to TRBJ2-3; 9 positions match TRBD2. The CDR3 DNA follows: TGTGCCAGCAGCGTTGGGGTAGCGGGAGTCTCAGATACGCAGGATTTT. It codes for CASSVGVAGVSDTQDF.